These 11 T cell receptor beta chains came from one sample sequenced in a study of low-dose radiotherapy and immunotherapy resistance in tumors. Covering alpha and beta chains, TRAV- and TRBV-specific primers were used for the first-strand cDNA. A constant-region primer paired with the V-primer adapter amplified TCRs over approximately 20 PCR cycles. In TCRdb, the reads were re-called with MiXCR into one record per CDR3 protein. The data contain about 13,000 distinct CDR3 sequences, about 75% of them singletons. All receptors derive from a human donor with advanced metastatic prostate, ovarian, gallbladder or colorectal cancer (not recorded which). This table probably holds off-target reads from a library built for another chain.

As for this clonotype: A read error may produce the germline difference seen at one junction end. This chain links TRBV2 with TRBJ2-5; perhaps TRBD1 as D (5 bases). This CDR3 has 17 residues. CDR1 and CDR2 (germline): SNHLY, FYNNEI. The CDR3 spells CASREGVLEDTHGTQYF. The DNA for the CDR3 is TGTGCCAGCAGGGAAGGGGTGTTAGAGGACACGCATGGGACCCAGTACTTC. Together with reference TRBV2 and TRBJ2-5, the CDR3 gives the full variable domain: EPEVTQTPSHQVTQMGQEVILRCVPISNHLYFYWYRQILGQKVEFLVSFYNNEISEKSEIFDDQFSVERPDGSNFTLKIRSTKLEDSAMYFCASREGVLEDTHGTQYFGPGTRLLVL.

The CDR3 spells CASKEDGPYEQYF. CDR3 DNA sequence: TGTGCCAGCAAGGAGGACGGCCCCTACGAGCAGTACTTC. The chain employs TRBV9 and TRBJ2-7; D is perhaps TRBD2 (5 bases). V was cut by 6 bases and J by 2 bases, with 12 bases left in between. Germline V CDR1 and CDR2: SGDLS, YYNGEE. The length of the CDR3 is 13 residues.

The chain is built from TRBV6-6 and TRBJ1-1; D not certain. V was trimmed by 0 bases and J by 2 bases, leaving 4 bases between them. Germline V gene data show CDR1 as MNHNY and CDR2 as SVGAGI (reference sequence). This CDR3 has 13 amino acids. CDR3 sequence reads: CASSYSHNTEAFF. CDR3 DNA sequence: TGTGCCAGCAGTTACTCACACAACACTGAAGCTTTCTTT.

V usage is TRBV23-1 and J usage is TRBJ2-3; 9 bases match TRBD1. TRBV23-1 is filed as an ORF, its function uncertain. The trim removed 4 bases at V and 5 bases at J, leaving 13 bases unmatched. This CDR3 has 17 residues. This CDR3 reads CASSLTGGVYGLDTQYF. The CDR3 nucleotides are TGCGCCAGCAGTCTCACAGGGGGCGTCTACGGGCTAGATACGCAGTATTTT.

The genes are TRBV5-6 and TRBJ2-5; D may match TRBD1 or TRBD2 (6 bases each). V was shortened by 6 bases and J by 5 bases, with 17 bases between the two germline ends. CDR1 and CDR2 (germline): SGHDT, YYEEEE. This CDR3 region has 14 residues. CDR3 sequence reads: CASTERGAGETQYF. The DNA for the CDR3 is TGTGCCAGCACCGAGAGGGGGGCGGGGGAGACCCAGTACTTC.

This clonotype was picked up a small number of times. V is TRBV15 and J is TRBJ2-3; no definite D call. V lost 0 bases to trimming and J lost 1 base, with 8 bases between them. Germline V gene sequence: CDR1 LNHNV, CDR2 YYDKDF (reference sequence). The CDR3 contains 15 residues. The CDR3 DNA follows: TGTGCCACCAGCAGAGAAGGCATCGGCACAGATACGCAGTATTTT. Encoded protein: CATSREGIGTDTQYF. The full variable domain, its missing parts supplied by reference TRBV15 and TRBJ2-3, is DAMVIQNPRYQVTQFGKPVTLSCSQTLNHNVMYWYQQKSSQAPKLLFHYYDKDFNNEADTPDNFQSRRPNTSFCFLDIRSPGLGDTAMYLCATSREGIGTDTQYFGPGTRLTVL.

The chain joins TRBV29-1 to TRBJ2-1, with no clear D. V was trimmed by 2 bases and J by 0 bases, leaving 5 bases between them. Germline values: CDR1 SQVTM, CDR2 ANQGSEA. There are 13 residues in the CDR3. The CDR3 loop is CSVEQSSYNEQFF. The DNA for the CDR3 is TGCAGCGTTGAACAAAGCTCCTACAATGAGCAGTTCTTC.

This chain links TRBV7-2 with TRBJ1-5; D unresolved. Germline V gene sequence: CDR1 SGHTA, CDR2 FQGNSA. V lost 0 bases and J lost 1, with 4 bases in between. The CDR3 length is 14 residues. As DNA, the CDR3 is TGTGCCAGCAGCTTAGCGGTGAGCAATCAGCCCCAGCATTTT. Its protein product is CASSLAVSNQPQHF.

This chain links TRBV6-1 with TRBJ2-3; D unresolved. The CDR3 extends over 14 amino acids. The V gene's germline CDR1 is MNHNS and CDR2 SASEGT. The V end was cut by 5 bases, the J end by 0 bases, with 9 bases between. Here the CDR3 DNA reads TGTGCCAGCAGTTGGAGTGCAAGCACAGATACGCAGTATTTT. Residues: CASSWSASTDTQYF.

V usage is TRBV20-1 and J usage is TRBJ2-1; 8 bases line up with TRBD2. The ends lost 5 bases at V and 3 bases at J; junction bases unmatched: 9. The CDR3 sequence is 15 residues long. The germline gives CDR1 DFQATT, CDR2 SNEGSKA (reference sequence). The CDR3 spells CSARPLAGRYNEQFF. In nucleotides, the CDR3 is TGCAGTGCTCGACCCCTAGCGGGCCGCTACAATGAGCAGTTCTTC.

The gene calls are TRBV7-8 and TRBJ2-1; 9 nucleotides align to TRBD2. V lost 1 base to trimming and J lost 13 bases; unmatched junction nucleotides: 2. The germline gives CDR1 SGHVS, CDR2 FQNEAQ. The CDR3 loop spans 12 amino acids. CDR3 sequence: CASSLGGLAQFF. The CDR3 DNA follows: TGTGCCAGCAGCTTAGGGGGACTAGCCCAGTTCTTC.